Below, 3 T cell receptor beta chains from the same sample are listed, as sequenced in a study of regulatory dendritic cells for organ transplantation. Using immunoSEQ multiplex PCR, the repertoire was profiled, and TCRdb retains in-frame clones only, with some absent. The table shows approximately 29,000 clones, with roughly 80% occurring only once. Sequencing was done on a sample of naive CD4+ T cells from blood. Subset described: CD45RA+ naive T cells. The receptor source for this set is a human donor in good health.

V is TRBV11-3 and J is TRBJ2-3; a weak D match, TRBD1 (6 bases). From germline, CDR1 is SGHNT and CDR2 YENEEA. This CDR3 is 14 amino acids long. V lost 3 bases to trimming and J lost 3 bases, with 10 bases between them. CDR3 sequence reads: CASSFQGPTDTQYF. The CDR3 DNA reads as TGTGCCAGCAGCTTTCAGGGGCCTACAGATACGCAGTATTTT.

This clone was counted a single time. V gene TRBV6-1 combines with J gene TRBJ2-3; tentatively, D is TRBD1 (6 bases). Per the germline V gene, CDR1 is MNHNS and CDR2 is SASEGT. Trimming cost V 2 bases and J 2 bases, with 14 bases left between them. CDR3 length equals 16 residues. CDR3: CASSERPGEFTDTQYF. CDR3 in DNA: TGTGCCAGCAGTGAACGGCCAGGGGAATTCACAGATACGCAGTATTTT.

The CDR3 nucleotides are TGCGCCAGCAGTCCGTTTTGGACAGGGAGGATTAGGGATTCTGGAAACACCATATATTTT. Residues: CASSPFWTGRIRDSGNTIYF. This rearrangement joins TRBV23-1 to TRBJ1-3, with TRBD1 matching over 8 bases. TRBV23-1 is designated an ORF whose function remains uncertain. This CDR3 comprises 20 residues. Germline trimming cut 4 bases from V and 1 base from J; bases unmatched to any gene: 18.